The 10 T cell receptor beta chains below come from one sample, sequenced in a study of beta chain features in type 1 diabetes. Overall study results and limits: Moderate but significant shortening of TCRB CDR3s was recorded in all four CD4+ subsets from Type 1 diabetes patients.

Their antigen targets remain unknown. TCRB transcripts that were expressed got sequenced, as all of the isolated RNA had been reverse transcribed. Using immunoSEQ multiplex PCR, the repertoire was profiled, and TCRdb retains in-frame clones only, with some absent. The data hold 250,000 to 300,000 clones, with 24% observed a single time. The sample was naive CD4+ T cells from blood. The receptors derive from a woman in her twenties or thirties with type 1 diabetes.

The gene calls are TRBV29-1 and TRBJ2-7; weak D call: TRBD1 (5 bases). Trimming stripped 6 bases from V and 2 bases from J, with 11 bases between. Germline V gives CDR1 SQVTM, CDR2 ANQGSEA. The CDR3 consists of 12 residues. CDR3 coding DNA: TGCAGCGTCTCGGACACAACCTACGAGCAGTACTTC. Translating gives CSVSDTTYEQYF.

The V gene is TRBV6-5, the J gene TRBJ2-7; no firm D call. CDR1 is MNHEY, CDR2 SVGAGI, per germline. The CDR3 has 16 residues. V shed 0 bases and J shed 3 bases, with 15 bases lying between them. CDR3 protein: CASSYSPPETYYEQYF. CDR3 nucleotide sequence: TGTGCCAGCAGTTACTCCCCGCCGGAGACCTACTACGAGCAGTACTTC.

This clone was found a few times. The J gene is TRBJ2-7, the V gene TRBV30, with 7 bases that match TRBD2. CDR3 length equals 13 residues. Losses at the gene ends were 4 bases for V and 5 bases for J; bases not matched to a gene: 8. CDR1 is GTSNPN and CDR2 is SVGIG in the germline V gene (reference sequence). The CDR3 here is CAWTRGGSNEQYF. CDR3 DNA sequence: TGTGCCTGGACCCGGGGAGGGAGTAACGAGCAGTACTTC.

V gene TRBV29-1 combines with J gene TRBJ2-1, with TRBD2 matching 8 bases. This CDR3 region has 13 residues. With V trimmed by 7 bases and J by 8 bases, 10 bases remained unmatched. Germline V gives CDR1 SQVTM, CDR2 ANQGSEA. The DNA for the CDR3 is TGCAGCGGAGTGAGCGGGAGTACCTATGAGCAGTTCTTC. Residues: CSGVSGSTYEQFF.

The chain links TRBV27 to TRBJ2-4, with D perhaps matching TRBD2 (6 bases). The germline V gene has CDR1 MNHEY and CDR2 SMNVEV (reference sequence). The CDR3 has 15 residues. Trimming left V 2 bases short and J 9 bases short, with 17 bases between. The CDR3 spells CASSLHGTHTAIQYF. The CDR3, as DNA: TGTGCCAGCAGTTTACATGGGACTCATACTGCCATTCAGTACTTC.

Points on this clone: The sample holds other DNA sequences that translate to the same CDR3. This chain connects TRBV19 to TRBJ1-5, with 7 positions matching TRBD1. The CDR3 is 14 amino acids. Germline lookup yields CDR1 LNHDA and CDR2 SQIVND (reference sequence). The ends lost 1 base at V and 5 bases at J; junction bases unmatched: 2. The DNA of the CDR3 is TGTGCCAGTAGTATAGGGCAGGGGGATCAGCCCCAGCATTTT. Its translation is CASSIGQGDQPQHF.

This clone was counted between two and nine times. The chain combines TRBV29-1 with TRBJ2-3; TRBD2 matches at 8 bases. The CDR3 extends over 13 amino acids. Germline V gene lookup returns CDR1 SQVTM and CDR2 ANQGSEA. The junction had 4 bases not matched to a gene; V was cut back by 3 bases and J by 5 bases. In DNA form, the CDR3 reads TGCAGCGTTGAGCGGGAGGTTGTAGATACGCAGTATTTT. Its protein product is CSVEREVVDTQYF.

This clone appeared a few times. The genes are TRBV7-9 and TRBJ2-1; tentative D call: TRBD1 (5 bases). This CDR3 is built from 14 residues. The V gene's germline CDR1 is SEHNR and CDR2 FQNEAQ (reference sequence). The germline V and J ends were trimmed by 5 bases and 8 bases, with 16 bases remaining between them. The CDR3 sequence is CASSPRVRVDEQFF. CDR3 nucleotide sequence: TGTGCCAGCAGCCCCCGAGTCAGGGTAGATGAGCAGTTCTTC.

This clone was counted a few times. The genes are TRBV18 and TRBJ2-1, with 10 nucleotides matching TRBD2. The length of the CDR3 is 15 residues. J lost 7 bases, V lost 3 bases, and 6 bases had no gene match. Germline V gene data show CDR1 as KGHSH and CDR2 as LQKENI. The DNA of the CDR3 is TGTGCCAGCTCACCCCTAGCGGGAGCGGGAAATGAGCAGTTCTTC. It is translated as CASSPLAGAGNEQFF.

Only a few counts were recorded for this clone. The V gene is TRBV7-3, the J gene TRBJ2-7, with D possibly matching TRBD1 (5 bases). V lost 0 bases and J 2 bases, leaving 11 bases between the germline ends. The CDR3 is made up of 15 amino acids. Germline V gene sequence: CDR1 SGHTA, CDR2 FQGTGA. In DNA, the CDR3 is TGTGCCAGCAGCTTAACGGGCAGGGCCCCCTACGAGCAGTACTTC. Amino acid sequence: CASSLTGRAPYEQYF.